This T cell receptor (beta chain) was sequenced during a study of blood T cells in healthy people across ages. Together with a sample-barcoded 5' primer, a J-beta primer mix was included in a second PCR lasting roughly 7 to 11 cycles. TCRdb reprocessed the 5' RACE reads via MiXCR and lists one record per CDR3 protein. The sample lists roughly 1.7 million distinct CDR3 sequences; about 35% were seen once. Trimming pared 5 bases from V and 1 base from J, leaving 5 bases between. This CDR3 region has 11 residues. Germline assignment: CDR1 SQVTM and CDR2 ANQGSEA. This clonotype was detected only a few times.

Sequencing used blood. The chain is built from TRBV29-1 and TRBJ1-1, with D hard to call. The source is a woman younger than 45 in good health. This chain's CDR3 is CSVPTNTEAFF. The CDR3 nucleotides read TGCAGCGTTCCGACGAACACTGAAGCTTTCTTT.